These 2 T cell receptor beta chains originate from one sample sequenced in a study of response to subunit inactivated influenza vaccine (dated by TCRdb to between 2018 and 2020). Library preparation was by RT-PCR. TCRdb shows the sequencer as Illumina HiSeq 2500. TCRdb reanalyzed the raw reads on its own, using fastp at Q25 for trimming and MiXCR for clone calling, and kept in-frame beta chains. When rows share a CDR3 protein, they turn into one entry using the most common DNA and genes. This sample holds more than 400,000 distinct CDR3 sequences; roughly 7.9% were observed only once. 10% to 15% of the sample rests with the top ten. The source was PBMCs from blood, collected around 2 years after vaccination. These receptors originate from a man aged 50 to 69 who received an inactivated influenza vaccine. Donor details come from another sample of the same person, matched by shared clones.

This rearrangement joins TRBV20-1 to TRBJ2-1, with D tentatively TRBD2 (5 bases). CDR3 length equals 15 residues. CDR1 and CDR2 (germline): DFQATT, SNEGSKA (reference sequence). Deletions cut 0 bases from V and 0 bases from J, with 9 bases between. The DNA for the CDR3 is TGCAGTGCTAGAGAGGGTGGGAGCTCCTACAATGAGCAGTTCTTC. Its protein product is CSAREGGSSYNEQFF.

The genes are TRBV10-3 and TRBJ2-1, with 7 bases matching TRBD2. From germline, CDR1 is ENHRY and CDR2 SYGVKD. Germline trimming cut 1 base from V and 2 bases from J; bases unmatched to any gene: 14. The CDR3 consists of 19 residues. The CDR3 DNA reads TGTGCCATCAGTGAGTACAAACGGGACTACAGGTTTACCTACAATGAGCAGTTCTTC. Its translation is CAISEYKRDYRFTYNEQFF.